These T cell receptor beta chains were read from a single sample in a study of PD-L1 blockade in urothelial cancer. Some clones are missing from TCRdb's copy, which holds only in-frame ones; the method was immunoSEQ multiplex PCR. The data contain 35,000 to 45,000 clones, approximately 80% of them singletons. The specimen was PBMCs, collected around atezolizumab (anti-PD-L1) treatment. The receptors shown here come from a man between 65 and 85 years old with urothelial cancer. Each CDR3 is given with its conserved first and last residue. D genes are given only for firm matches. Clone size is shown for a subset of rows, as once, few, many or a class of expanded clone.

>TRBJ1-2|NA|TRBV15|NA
CATSRDFGLRTNYGYTF
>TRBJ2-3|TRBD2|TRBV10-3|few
CAIMGSGSLSDTQYF
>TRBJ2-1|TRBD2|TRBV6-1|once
CASKAGGPRNEQFF
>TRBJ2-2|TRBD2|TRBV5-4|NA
CASSPGLAGLGGELFF
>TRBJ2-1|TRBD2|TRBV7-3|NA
CASSSLAGLNEQFF
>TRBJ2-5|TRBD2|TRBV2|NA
CASSSSGGSETQYF
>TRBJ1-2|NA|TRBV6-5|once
CATRTTGTGGYTF
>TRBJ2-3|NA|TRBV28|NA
CASSEGTDTQYF
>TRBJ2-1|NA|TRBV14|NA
CASSQVTDEQFF
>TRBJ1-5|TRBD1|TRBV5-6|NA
CASSLAKGQGNQPQHF
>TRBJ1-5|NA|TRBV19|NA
CASSTRREGNQPQHF
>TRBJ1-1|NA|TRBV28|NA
CASSLGRGTEAFF
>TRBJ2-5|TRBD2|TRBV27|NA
CASSSTLDIFGTSDRETQYF
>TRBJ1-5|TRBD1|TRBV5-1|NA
CASSLGTGADQPQHF
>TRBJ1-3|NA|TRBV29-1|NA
CSAASGAGNTIYF
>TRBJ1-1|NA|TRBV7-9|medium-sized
CASSLEDREAFF
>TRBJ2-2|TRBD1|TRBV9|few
CASSVGTGMDTGELFF
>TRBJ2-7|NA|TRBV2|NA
CASSEAPLTLGSNEQYF
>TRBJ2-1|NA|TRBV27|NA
CASSLGAYNEQFF
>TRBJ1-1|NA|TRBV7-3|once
CASSSGGIHMNTEAFF
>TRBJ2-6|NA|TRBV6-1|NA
CASSTGPGANVLTF
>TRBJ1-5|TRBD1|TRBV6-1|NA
CASSEQGADNQPQHF
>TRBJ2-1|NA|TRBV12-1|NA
CAGPGGRPEGSSSYNEQFF
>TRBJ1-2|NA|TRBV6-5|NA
CASSYGESYTF
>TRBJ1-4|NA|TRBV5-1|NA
CASSFGGSNEKLFF
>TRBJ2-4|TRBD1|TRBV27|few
CASSLTTMTGKRSLAKNIQYF
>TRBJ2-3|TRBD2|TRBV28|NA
CASSRRAKPSGDTQYF
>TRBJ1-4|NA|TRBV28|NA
CASKDSISEKLFF
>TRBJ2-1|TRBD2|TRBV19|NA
CASSDLSGSSYNEQFF
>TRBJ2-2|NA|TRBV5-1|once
CASSLRLARRDTGELFF
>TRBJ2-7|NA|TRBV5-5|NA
CASSLNEAYEQYF
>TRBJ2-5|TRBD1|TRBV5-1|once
CASSSGTVRETQYF
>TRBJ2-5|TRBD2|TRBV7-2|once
CASSFITSAETQYF
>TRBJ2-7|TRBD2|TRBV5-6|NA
CASSLYEASGAYEQYF
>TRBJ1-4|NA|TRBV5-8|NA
CASSLDSTQSTNEKLFF
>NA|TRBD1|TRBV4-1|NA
CASSQGDRDHEQYF
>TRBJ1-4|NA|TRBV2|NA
CASSAQRTNEKLFF
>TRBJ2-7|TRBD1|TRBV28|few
CASSLDRESSYEQYF
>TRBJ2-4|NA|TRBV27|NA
CASSPRTRGDIQYF
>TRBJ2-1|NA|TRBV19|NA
CASSLTIVQGYEQFF
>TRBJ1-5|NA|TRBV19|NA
CASSIRVGNQPQHF
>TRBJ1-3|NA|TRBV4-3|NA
CASRGGRVDGNTIYF
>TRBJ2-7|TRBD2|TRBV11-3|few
CASSSPLGTRIGMSSYEQYF
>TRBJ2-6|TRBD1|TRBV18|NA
CASSPTGQLSGANVLTF
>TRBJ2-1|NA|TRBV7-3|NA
CASSLGRGQFF
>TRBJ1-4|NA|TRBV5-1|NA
CASSPYKPGEKLFF
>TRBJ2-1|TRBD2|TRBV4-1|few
CASSQRILAISYNEQFF
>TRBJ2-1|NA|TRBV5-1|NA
CASSLRAVSSYNEQFF
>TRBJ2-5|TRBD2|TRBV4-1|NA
CASSSLAGETQYF
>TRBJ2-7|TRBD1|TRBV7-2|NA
CASSEQGGYEQYF
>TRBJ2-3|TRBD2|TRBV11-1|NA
CASSLIPSGSSDTQYF
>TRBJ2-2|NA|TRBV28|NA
CASSLGGSGELFF
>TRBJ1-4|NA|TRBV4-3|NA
CASSHGYHEKLFF